This T cell receptor (beta chain) was profiled in a study of blood T cell repertoires in COVID-19 (dated by TCRdb to 2018 to 2020). About the full investigation: Samples covering the acute and convalescent phases of COVID-19 were provided by collaborators in the United States, Italy and Spain. The material from the prospective study consisted of cDNA or gDNA derived from T cells, B-cell-depleted T cells, or PBMCs. The dataset comprised deeply sampled blood TCRbeta repertoires from subjects exposed to, actively infected with, or recovered from COVID-19. The repertoires were released in a freely available public database meant as a resource for research on the immune response to SARS-CoV-2. Samples were obtained from the ongoing ImmuneRACE study (first 160 participants) and from 1,254 subjects provided by 6 global collaborators. A de-identified subject ID, COVID-19 status, age in years and sex were almost always included in the sample metadata. Where available, HLA class I and class II types were obtained from metadata supplied by the sample provider rather than from assay-based typing.

Broader findings and caveats from the paper: Clinical and demographic metadata were provided uncurated, with the amount varying by source and participant.

TCRbeta CDR3 regions were amplified from genomic DNA using the immunoSEQ Assay, a bias-controlled multiplex PCR. On the study's bioinformatics: The number of nucleated cells in each sample was estimated by amplification of reference gene primers within the assay. Sequence reads were collapsed and filtered to measure the absolute abundance of every unique TCRbeta CDR3 rearrangement. For each sample, productive Simpson clonality was calculated as the square root of Simpson's diversity index across productive rearrangements. The table was pulled from immuneACCESS by TCRdb, which kept in-frame rearrangements only. Such tables lose some clones; where checked, under half of the loss comes from unresolved V genes, and the rest has no known cause. V, J and clone size were drawn from that table, and D and trimming were deduced from the DNA. This sample lists tens of thousands of clones; 85% to 90% were detected once. About 9.4% of the sample rests with the top ten.

The collaborating institutions used their own protocols to collect whole blood in K2EDTA tubes. For TCRbeta analysis, collaborator samples were shipped as frozen whole blood, as isolated PBMCs, or as DNA extracted from either sample type. From cysteine to phenylalanine, the CDR3 is 11 amino acids long. This entry keeps only the CDR3 DNA: 33 bases, framed from base 1. V is clipped by 6 bases and J by 8 bases, and the sequence between their germline boundaries is 10 bases long. As concerns this clone: This receptor's antigen is unknown. Nothing much larger sits one base from this clone, and base qualities are not available.

The sequence was obtained from an elderly man with active COVID-19. The receptor chain draws on TRBV12-3 or TRBV12-4 and TRBJ1-2; the D gene cannot be named for sure. Material: peripheral blood. The CDR3 loop reads CASSRGAGYTF. At the DNA level, the sequence is TGTGCCAGCAGCCGGGGAGCGGGCTACACCTTC.